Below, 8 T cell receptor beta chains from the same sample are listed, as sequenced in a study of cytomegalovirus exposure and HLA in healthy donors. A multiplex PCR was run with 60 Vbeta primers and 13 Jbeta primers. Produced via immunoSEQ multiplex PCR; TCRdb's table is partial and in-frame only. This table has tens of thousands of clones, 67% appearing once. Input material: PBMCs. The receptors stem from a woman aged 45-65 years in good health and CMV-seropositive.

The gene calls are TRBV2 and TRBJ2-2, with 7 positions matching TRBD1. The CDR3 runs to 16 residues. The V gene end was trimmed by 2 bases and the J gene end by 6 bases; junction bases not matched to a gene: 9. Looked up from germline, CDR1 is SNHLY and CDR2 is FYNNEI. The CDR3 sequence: CASSELGGPSAGELFF. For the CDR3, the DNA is TGTGCCAGCAGTGAACTAGGGGGCCCCTCCGCCGGGGAGCTGTTTTTT. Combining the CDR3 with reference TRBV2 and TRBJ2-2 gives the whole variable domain EPEVTQTPSHQVTQMGQEVILRCVPISNHLYFYWYRQILGQKVEFLVSFYNNEISEKSEIFDDQFSVERPDGSNFTLKIRSTKLEDSAMYFCASSELGGPSAGELFFGEGSRLTVL.

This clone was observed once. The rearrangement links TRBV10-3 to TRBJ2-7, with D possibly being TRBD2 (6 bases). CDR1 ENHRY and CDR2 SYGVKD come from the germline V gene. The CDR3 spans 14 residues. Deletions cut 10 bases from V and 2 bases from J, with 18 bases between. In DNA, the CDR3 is TGTGCCACCGTCCTGGGGGGTCCCACCTACGAGCAGTACTTC. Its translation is CATVLGGPTYEQYF.

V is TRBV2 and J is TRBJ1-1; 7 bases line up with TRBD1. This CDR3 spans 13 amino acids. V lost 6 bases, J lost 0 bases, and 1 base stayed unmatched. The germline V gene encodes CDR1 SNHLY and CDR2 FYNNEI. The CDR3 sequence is CASRGQVNTEAFF. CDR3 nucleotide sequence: TGTGCCAGCAGAGGACAGGTGAACACTGAAGCTTTCTTT.

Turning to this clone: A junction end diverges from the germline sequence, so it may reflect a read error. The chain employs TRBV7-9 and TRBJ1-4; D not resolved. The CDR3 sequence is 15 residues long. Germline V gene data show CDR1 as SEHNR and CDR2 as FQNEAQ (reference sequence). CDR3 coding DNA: TGTTCCAGCAGCTTAGAAGGCGGGTTGGATGAAAAACTGTTTTTT. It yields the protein CSSSLEGGLDEKLFF.

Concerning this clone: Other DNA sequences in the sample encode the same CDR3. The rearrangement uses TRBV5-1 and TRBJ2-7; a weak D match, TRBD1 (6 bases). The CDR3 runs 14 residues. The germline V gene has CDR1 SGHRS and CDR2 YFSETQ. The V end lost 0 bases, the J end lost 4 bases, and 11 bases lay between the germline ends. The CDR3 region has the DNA TGCGCCAGCAGCTTGGTTGGGGGCTCGTACGAGCAGTACTTC. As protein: CASSLVGGSYEQYF.

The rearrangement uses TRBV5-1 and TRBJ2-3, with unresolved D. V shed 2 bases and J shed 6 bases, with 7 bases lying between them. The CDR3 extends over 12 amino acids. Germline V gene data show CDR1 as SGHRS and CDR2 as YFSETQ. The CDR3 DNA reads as TGCGCCAGCAGCTTCCAGAGGGATACGCAGTATTTT. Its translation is CASSFQRDTQYF.

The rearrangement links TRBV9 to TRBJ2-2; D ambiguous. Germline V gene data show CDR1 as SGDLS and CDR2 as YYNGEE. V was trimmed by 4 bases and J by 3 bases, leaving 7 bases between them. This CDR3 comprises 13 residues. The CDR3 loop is CASSFGDTGELFF. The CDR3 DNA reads TGTGCCAGCAGCTTCGGTGACACCGGGGAGCTGTTTTTT.

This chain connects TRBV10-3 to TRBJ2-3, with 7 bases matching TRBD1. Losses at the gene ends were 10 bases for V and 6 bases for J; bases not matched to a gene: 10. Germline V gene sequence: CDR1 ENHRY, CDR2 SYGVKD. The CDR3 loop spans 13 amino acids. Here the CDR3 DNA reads TGTGCCACCCGACAGGGCCCGGGGGATACGCAGTATTTT. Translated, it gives CATRQGPGDTQYF.